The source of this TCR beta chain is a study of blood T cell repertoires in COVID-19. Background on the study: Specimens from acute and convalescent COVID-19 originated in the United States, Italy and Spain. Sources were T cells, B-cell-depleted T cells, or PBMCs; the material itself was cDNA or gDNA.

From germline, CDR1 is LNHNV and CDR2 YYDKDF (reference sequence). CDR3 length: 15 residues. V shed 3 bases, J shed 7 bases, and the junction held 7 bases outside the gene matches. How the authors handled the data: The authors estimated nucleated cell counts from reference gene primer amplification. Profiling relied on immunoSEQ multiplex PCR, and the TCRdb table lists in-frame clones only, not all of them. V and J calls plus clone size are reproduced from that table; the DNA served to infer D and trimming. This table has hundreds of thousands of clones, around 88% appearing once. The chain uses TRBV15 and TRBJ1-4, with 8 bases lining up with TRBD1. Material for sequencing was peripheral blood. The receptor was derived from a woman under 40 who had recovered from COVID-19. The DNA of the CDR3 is TGTGCCACCAGCAGCGACAGGGGAGGGGGTGAAAAACTGTTTTTT. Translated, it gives CATSSDRGGGEKLFF.